This TCR beta chain originates from a study of T cells in Graves' hyperthyroidism and ophthalmopathy. General study points: Most thyroid clonotypes that were expanded above 0.001 also turned up in blood.

On this clonotype: Its antigen is undetermined.

Newly diagnosed hyperthyroidism, duration under 2 months, in patients aged 18 to 65. There were TCR beta CDR3 regions amplified from RNA transcripts. Initially, a first-round RT-PCR of the TCR CDR3 employed the HTBI primer set. One entry per CDR3 protein, called by TCRdb with MiXCR from the multiplex PCR reads. This repertoire shows fewer than 110,000 distinct CDR3 sequences, about 17% found once; its top ten account for around 44%. From germline, CDR1 is KGHDR and CDR2 SFDVKD. Trimming stripped 1 base from V and 8 bases from J, with 11 bases between. CDR3 length: 14 amino acids. This TCR was sampled from a woman in her forties or fifties with Graves' hyperthyroidism. Source material: blood. The rearrangement joins TRBV24-1 to TRBJ1-5; no clear D gene. The CDR3 protein is CATSDFSVVEPQHF. CDR3 nucleotide sequence: TGTGCCACCAGTGATTTCTCGGTTGTGGAGCCCCAGCATTTT.